This T cell receptor beta chain was sequenced for a study of shared clonotypes between healthy human individuals. General observations from the study: An anticipated effect of sequencing depth on clonotype sharing among donors was recognized.

The CDR3 totals 15 residues. CDR1 and CDR2 (germline): SGHAT, FQNNGV. The V gene end was trimmed by 2 bases and the J gene end by 4 bases; junction bases not matched to a gene: 7. On this clone: Its specificity is not known.

Donors comprised healthy HIV-negative adults lacking recent acute infections or vaccinations. This was a deep-level run. Method: immunoSEQ multiplex PCR; TCRdb's copy keeps in-frame clones and lacks some. The top ten clones hold around 11% of a sample with about half a million clones, 60% to 80% of them seen once. The chain combines TRBV11-2 with TRBJ1-2; TRBD1 agrees at 7 bases. The clonotype comes from a woman aged 40 to 49 in good health. Some clones in this sample may be carry-over from other donors' samples. The sample was PBMCs. The CDR3 loop reads CASSLIRQGSYGYTF. The CDR3 DNA reads as TGTGCCAGCAGCTTAATAAGACAGGGAAGCTATGGCTACACCTTC.